Shown below are 14 T cell receptor beta chains from a single sample sequenced in a study of cytomegalovirus exposure and HLA in healthy donors (dated by TCRdb to 2016 to 2017). Library prep was done by the immunoSEQ multiplex PCR assay. A mixture of 60 forward primers for TCR Vbeta segments and 13 reverse primers for TCR Jbeta segments was used in the multiplex PCR. Entries here come from immuneACCESS through TCRdb and include only in-frame sequences with V and J called. Some clones fail to appear in such tables; in the studies checked, an unresolved V gene covers under half of the shortfall, and the cause of the remainder is unknown. The table for this sample lists some 120,000 clones; 80% to 85% of them were counted only once. The ten largest clonotypes hold 3.9% of the sample. The sample taken for sequencing was PBMCs. These receptors all come from a woman in her twenties or thirties in good health and CMV-seronegative.

The V and J genes are TRBV5-4 and TRBJ2-2; the match to TRBD1 covers 8 bases. CDR1 is SGHNT, CDR2 YYREEE, per germline (reference sequence). The CDR3 is 17 amino acids. Trimming cost V 4 bases and J 6 bases; bases outside gene matches: 14. Here the CDR3 DNA reads TGTGCCAGCAGCGACATGGGGACAGGAGGTCGGGCCGGGGAGCTGTTTTTT. It translates to CASSDMGTGGRAGELFF. The variable domain in full, with the rest retrieved from reference TRBV5-4 and TRBJ2-2, is ETGVTQSPTHLIKTRGQQVTLRCSSQSGHNTVSWYQQALGQGPQFIFQYYREEENGRGNFPPRFSGLQFPNYSSELNVNALELDDSALYLCASSDMGTGGRAGELFFGEGSRLTVL.

This clone has a handful of counts. J is TRBJ2-5 and V is TRBV28, with D perhaps matching TRBD2 (6 bases). The CDR3 is made up of 13 amino acids. V dropped 6 bases and J dropped 13 bases, with 21 bases sitting between them. Germline V lookup: CDR1 MDHEN, CDR2 SYDVKM. The CDR3 region is CASSDGTLPLAYF. The CDR3, as DNA: TGTGCCAGCAGCGACGGGACTCTCCCTCTTGCGTACTTC.

The genes are TRBV6-1 and TRBJ2-3, with D maybe TRBD1 (5 bases). This CDR3 comprises 13 residues. The V gene lost 10 bases and the J gene lost 8 bases, with 19 bases spanning the gap. Per the germline V gene, CDR1 is MNHNS and CDR2 is SASEGT. CDR3 protein: CATRPDAGFTQYF. The CDR3 DNA reads TGTGCCACCCGACCAGATGCAGGGTTTACGCAGTATTTT.

The chain has TRBV5-4 and TRBJ2-5, with 9 positions matching TRBD1. Gene TRBJ2-7 matches the end of the DNA better, so the J call may be wrong. Germline assignment: CDR1 SGHNT and CDR2 YYREEE (reference sequence). The CDR3 consists of 15 residues. CDR3 bases: TGTGCCAGCAGTGGAGGGACAGGGAGGGACTACGAGCAGTACTTC. It is translated as CASSGGTGRDYEQYF.

V gene TRBV19 combines with J gene TRBJ2-4; possibly TRBD2 for D (6 bases). Germline V gene data show CDR1 as LNHDA and CDR2 as SQIVND (reference sequence). CDR3 length equals 16 residues. V lost 3 bases and J lost 0, with 12 bases in between. The CDR3 protein is CASSISGLLAKNIQYF. In DNA form, the CDR3 reads TGTGCCAGTAGTATCTCGGGACTCCTAGCCAAAAACATTCAGTACTTC.

In DNA form, the CDR3 reads TGTGCCAGCAGCCTAGCGGGGGTCCACTCCTACGAGCAGTACTTC. As protein: CASSLAGVHSYEQYF. This sequence joins TRBV7-3 and TRBJ2-7; the match to TRBD2 covers 10 bases. This CDR3 has 15 residues. The germline gives CDR1 SGHTA, CDR2 FQGTGA. Trimming removed 5 bases from V and 0 bases from J; junction bases left unmatched: 4.

The chain is built from TRBV28 and TRBJ1-5; D unresolved. This CDR3 spans 14 amino acids. CDR1 is MDHEN and CDR2 is SYDVKM in the germline V gene. Trimming left V 7 bases short and J 0 bases short, with 10 bases between. CDR3 amino acids: CASKLTDSNQPQHF. In nucleotides, the CDR3 is TGTGCCAGCAAACTGACTGATAGCAATCAGCCCCAGCATTTT.

CDR3 sequence (DNA): TGCGCCAGCAGCCCGGGGTCGGGGGGGCAAGAGACCCAGTACTTC. Translating gives CASSPGSGGQETQYF. The chain is built from TRBV5-1 and TRBJ2-5; 8 bases align to TRBD2. V lost 4 bases to trimming and J lost 2 bases; unmatched junction nucleotides: 7. CDR3 length: 15 amino acids. CDR1 SGHRS and CDR2 YFSETQ come from the germline V gene.

The chain joins TRBV28 to TRBJ1-5, with TRBD1 as a possible D gene (5 bases). Trimming took 2 bases from V and 4 from J, leaving 21 bases between them. Germline loops: CDR1 MDHEN, CDR2 SYDVKM. The CDR3 is 18 residues long. CDR3 DNA sequence: TGTGCCAGCAGTTTAGGTCGGAGACCGGCGGGACCAAATCAGCCCCAGCATTTT. Residues: CASSLGRRPAGPNQPQHF.

The chain couples TRBV7-9 to TRBJ1-6; 8 bases line up with TRBD1. The J segment lost 4 bases and the V segment lost 5 bases, leaving 13 bases of the junction unmatched. The CDR3 spans 18 residues. Germline CDR1 reads SEHNR; CDR2 reads FQNEAQ (reference sequence). In DNA form, the CDR3 reads TGTGCCAGCAGCGTGGATTACAGGGGGAGCCTTTATAATTCACCCCTCCACTTT. Protein sequence: CASSVDYRGSLYNSPLHF.

J is TRBJ2-3 and V is TRBV18; D is uncertain. This CDR3 is built from 16 residues. Looked up from germline, CDR1 is KGHSH and CDR2 is LQKENI. Trimming took 0 bases from V and 4 from J, leaving 14 bases between them. The CDR3 DNA is TGTGCCAGCTCACCACCGTCGCGGCCGGCCCCAGATACGCAGTATTTT. Protein product: CASSPPSRPAPDTQYF.

This rearrangement joins TRBV2 to TRBJ2-7, with 8 bases fitting TRBD1. Looked up from germline, CDR1 is SNHLY and CDR2 is FYNNEI. There are 16 residues in the CDR3. V lost 4 bases and J lost 1; bases outside the gene matches: 9. The CDR3: CASSAERQGISYEQYF. CDR3 in DNA: TGTGCCAGCAGTGCAGAACGACAGGGGATTTCCTACGAGCAGTACTTC.

The V and J genes are TRBV27 and TRBJ2-1, with 7 nucleotides matching TRBD2. V gave up 9 bases and J gave up 4 bases; unmatched junction bases: 6. The CDR3 contains 13 residues. The germline CDR1 and CDR2 sequences are MNHEY and SMNVEV (reference sequence). The CDR3 DNA reads TGTGCCAGAAAGCGGGACTATTACAATGAGCAGTTCTTC. Its translation is CARKRDYYNEQFF.

V is TRBV19 and J is TRBJ2-1; no clear D gene. The germline V gene encodes CDR1 LNHDA and CDR2 SQIVND (reference sequence). CDR3 size: 14 residues. The V end was cut by 9 bases, the J end by 4 bases, with 16 bases between. This chain's CDR3 is CARSLSSEYNEQFF. CDR3 bases: TGTGCCAGGAGTCTAAGCTCGGAGTACAATGAGCAGTTCTTC.